Listed below are T cell receptor beta chains from one sample, sequenced in a study of cytomegalovirus exposure and HLA in healthy donors. Assay used: immunoSEQ multiplex PCR; TCRdb lists only in-frame clones, some missing. The sample holds about 200,000 clones, roughly 83% seen once. The material sequenced was PBMCs. The receptor source for this set is a woman under 30 in good health and CMV-seronegative. Both conserved end residues are part of each CDR3. The order of the fields is CDR3 DNA, CDR3 protein, V gene, clone size, J gene, D gene. A D gene is named only where the DNA matches it firmly. Clone size is stated in some rows and not others, as once, few, many or a class when expanded.

TGTGCCAGCAGCCCCCCGGGGGGTGAGGACACTGAAGCTTTCTTT	CASSPPGGEDTEAFF	TRBV28	-	TRBJ1-1	-
TGTGCCAGCAGGCAGGGCCTTAACTATGGCTACACCTTC	CASRQGLNYGYTF	TRBV6-5	-	TRBJ1-2	-
TGTGCCAGTAGTCCTGGGACTGCCGGATCGTCCTATAATTCACCCCTCCACTTT	CASSPGTAGSSYNSPLHF	TRBV19	-	TRBJ1-6	-
TGTGCCAGTAGTAAACCCCTCGGGGACACCATATATTTT	CASSKPLGDTIYF	TRBV19	-	TRBJ1-3	-
TGTGCCAGTAGTATAGCTTGGGGCAGGGCCGCTGGAAACACCATATATTTT	CASSIAWGRAAGNTIYF	TRBV19	once	TRBJ1-3	-
TGTGCCACCAGCTCCGGCGTTTGGAGGGAGGTAGGCACTGAAGCTTTCTTT	CATSSGVWREVGTEAFF	TRBV15	-	TRBJ1-1	-
TGTGCCAGCAGCTTAGGCACAGTTAGCAATCAGCCCCAGCATTTT	CASSLGTVSNQPQHF	TRBV7-8	-	TRBJ1-5	-
TGTGCCAGCAGTTTGGCTCCAACAACTAATGAAAAACTGTTTTTT	CASSLAPTTNEKLFF	TRBV27	-	TRBJ1-4	-
TGCGCCAGCAGCGGACAGGGGGCGCCGGGCACTGAAGCTTTCTTT	CASSGQGAPGTEAFF	TRBV10-1	-	TRBJ1-1	TRBD1
TGTGCCAGCAGCACTTACGGGACTAGCGGGGGACCCCGGACGCAGTATTTT	CASSTYGTSGGPRTQYF	TRBV5-4	-	TRBJ2-3	TRBD2
TGTGCCAGCAGGAGGACAGGGGGCTTTGAAAAACTGTTTTTT	CASRRTGGFEKLFF	TRBV27	-	TRBJ1-4	TRBD1
TGTGCCTGGAGCGTGGGGCCCACTGAAGCTTTCTTT	CAWSVGPTEAFF	TRBV30	-	TRBJ1-1	-
TGTGCCAGCAGTTACAAAGATGGCACGCAGTATTTT	CASSYKDGTQYF	TRBV6-6	-	TRBJ2-3	-
TGTGCCAGCAGGTCGACTAGCGGGATTAAATACGAGCAGTACTTC	CASRSTSGIKYEQYF	TRBV7-9	-	TRBJ2-7	TRBD2
TGTGCCAGCAGCTTGGACAGCTCATTCTACGAGCAGTACTTC	CASSLDSSFYEQYF	TRBV5-6	few	TRBJ2-7	-
TGCGCCAGCAGCCAACCAAGCCCGGGACTAGCTGGGGCCCAGTACTTC	CASSQPSPGLAGAQYF	TRBV4-1	once	TRBJ2-5	TRBD2
TGTGCCAGCAGTGAATTAGCCCTCTCTACCACAGATACGCAGTATTTT	CASSELALSTTDTQYF	TRBV25-1	-	TRBJ2-3	-
TGCGCCAGCAGCTCGGACAGTCTTTATGGCTACACCTTC	CASSSDSLYGYTF	TRBV5-1	-	TRBJ1-2	-
TGTGCCAGCAGCTTAGATTGGACAGCCTCCTACGAGCAGTACTTC	CASSLDWTASYEQYF	TRBV11-2	-	TRBJ2-7	-
TGTGCCAGCAGCGTAGAGGAGGGGCGGGGTGGCTACACCTTC	CASSVEEGRGGYTF	TRBV9	-	TRBJ1-2	-
TGCGCCAGCAGCCAAGAACGGGGGAGCTCCTACAATGAGCAGTTCTTC	CASSQERGSSYNEQFF	TRBV4-1	-	TRBJ2-1	-
TGTGCCTGGAGTGGGACTTCAGGGGGGGAGCAGTACTTC	CAWSGTSGGEQYF	TRBV30	-	TRBJ2-7	-
TGTGCCAGCAGCCCCATCAGGGGGCCCGATGGCTACACCTTC	CASSPIRGPDGYTF	TRBV11-2	-	TRBJ1-2	TRBD1
TGCGCCAGCAGCGCGGGGGGGTCTGGAAACACCATATATTTT	CASSAGGSGNTIYF	TRBV5-1	-	TRBJ1-3	-
TGTGCCAGCAGCTCATTAGACCTGCGGGGGCCAACCTACGAGCAGTACTTC	CASSSLDLRGPTYEQYF	TRBV13	-	TRBJ2-7	-
TGTGCCAGCAGACTAGCGGGTGGGGACTACGAGCAGTACTTC	CASRLAGGDYEQYF	TRBV6-1	few	TRBJ2-7	TRBD2
TGTGCCAGCAGTTTGCGTACCTACGAGCAGTACTTC	CASSLRTYEQYF	TRBV28	-	TRBJ2-7	-
TGCGCCAGCAGCCAAGAAGAACAGTCTAACTATGGCTACACCTTC	CASSQEEQSNYGYTF	TRBV4-1	-	TRBJ1-2	-
TGCAGCGTTGAGACAGTCGAAGCTTTCTTT	CSVETVEAFF	TRBV29-1	-	TRBJ1-1	-
TGTGCCAGCAGTGGAGGCTACGAGCAGTACTTC	CASSGGYEQYF	TRBV6-5	-	TRBJ2-7	-
TGTGCCAGCAGCTTAAAGGCTAGCGGGGGTAATGAGCAGTTCTTC	CASSLKASGGNEQFF	TRBV5-6	-	TRBJ2-1	TRBD2
TGTGCCAGCAGCCTAGTACGAGGGTCCAAAAACATTCAGTACTTC	CASSLVRGSKNIQYF	TRBV14	few	TRBJ2-4	-
TGTGCCAGCAGCGCTCAGCGGGGCTCCTACAATGAGCAGTTCTTC	CASSAQRGSYNEQFF	TRBV5-4	-	TRBJ2-1	TRBD2
TGTGCCAGCAGTGACGTGGGAGGGATCTCTGGAAACACCATATATTTT	CASSDVGGISGNTIYF	TRBV2	-	TRBJ1-3	-
TGTGCCTGGAGTTCAGGGGTGGCTGGCACTGAAGCTTTCTTT	CAWSSGVAGTEAFF	TRBV30	-	TRBJ1-1	-
TGTGCCAGCAGCGTAGAGGGACTAGCATCCAATGAGCAGTTCTTC	CASSVEGLASNEQFF	TRBV9	once	TRBJ2-1	TRBD2
TGTGCCAGCAGCCGGACAGGTTCGGGAAACACCATATATTTT	CASSRTGSGNTIYF	TRBV7-9	-	TRBJ1-3	TRBD1
TGCGCCAGCAGCTTGGAAGGAGTGAAGTCCTACGGGAATGAGCAGTTCTTC	CASSLEGVKSYGNEQFF	TRBV5-1	-	TRBJ2-1	-
TGCGCCAGCAGCCAAGATGGGACAGGTACCTACGAGCAGTACTTC	CASSQDGTGTYEQYF	TRBV4-1	-	TRBJ2-7	TRBD1
TGTGCCAGCAGCTGCCAAGGGACAGGACATCAGCCCCAGCATTTT	CASSCQGTGHQPQHF	TRBV9	-	TRBJ1-5	TRBD1
TGCAGCGTTGACTCAGGGGACGGAGGCTACACCTTC	CSVDSGDGGYTF	TRBV29-1	-	TRBJ1-2	-
TGTGCCAGTAGCCCCGCACAGGGAACCACCGGGGAGCTGTTTTTT	CASSPAQGTTGELFF	TRBV19	-	TRBJ2-2	-
TGCGCCAGCAGCTACGAAACAGGGCTCTATGGCTACACCTTC	CASSYETGLYGYTF	TRBV4-1	once	TRBJ1-2	-
TGTGCCAGCAGCTCAGGGGGAACTAATGAAAAACTGTTTTTT	CASSSGGTNEKLFF	TRBV5-4	-	TRBJ1-4	TRBD1